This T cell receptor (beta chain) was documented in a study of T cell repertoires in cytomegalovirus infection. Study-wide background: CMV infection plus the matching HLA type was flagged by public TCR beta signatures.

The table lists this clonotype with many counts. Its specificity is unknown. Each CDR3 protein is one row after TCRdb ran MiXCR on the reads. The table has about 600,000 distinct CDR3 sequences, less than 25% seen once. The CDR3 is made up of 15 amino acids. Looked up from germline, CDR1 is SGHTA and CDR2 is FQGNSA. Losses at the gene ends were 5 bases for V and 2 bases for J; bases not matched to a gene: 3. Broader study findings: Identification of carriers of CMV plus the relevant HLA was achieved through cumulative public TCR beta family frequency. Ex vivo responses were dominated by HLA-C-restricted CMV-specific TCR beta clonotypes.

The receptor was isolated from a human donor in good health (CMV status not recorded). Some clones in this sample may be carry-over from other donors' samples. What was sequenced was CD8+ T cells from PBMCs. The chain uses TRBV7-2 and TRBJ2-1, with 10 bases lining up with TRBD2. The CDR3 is CASSQGLAPYNEQFF. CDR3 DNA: TGTGCCAGCAGCCAGGGACTAGCGCCCTACAATGAGCAGTTCTTC.